These T cell receptor beta chains were read from a single sample in a study of graft-versus-host responses after intestinal transplantation. Sequencing used immunoSEQ multiplex PCR; TCRdb keeps in-frame clones, though not all of them. In the table there are roughly 10,000 clones, around 33% of which are singletons. This material consisted of alloreactive CD8+ T cells from a mixed lymphocyte reaction culture, taken before intestinal transplant. These receptors were taken from a human patient who received an intestinal transplant. Both conserved end residues are part of each CDR3. D genes are given only for firm matches. Not all rows give a size; the values are once, few, many and, for expanded clones, a class.

>once|TRBV4-1|TRBD2|TRBJ2-7
TGCGCCAGCAGCCAAGATCTCGGGGGGGACTACGAGCAGTACTTC
CASSQDLGGDYEQYF
>.|TRBV29-1|.|TRBJ2-7
TGCAGCGTTGAGTTCCCAGCGGGTCTCTCCTACGAGCAGTACTTC
CSVEFPAGLSYEQYF
>medium-sized|TRBV27|.|TRBJ1-2
TGTGCCAGCAGTCCTGGGGCGGACGCCTCCTATGGCTACACCTTC
CASSPGADASYGYTF
>.|TRBV10-2|.|TRBJ1-2
TGCGCCAGCGCCCTTCGTGGTTGGGCTGGCTACACCTTC
CASALRGWAGYTF
>.|TRBV6-6|TRBD2|TRBJ2-2
TGTGCCAGTACGGGACTAGCGGTGGAGATAACCGGGGAGCTGTTTTTT
CASTGLAVEITGELFF
>few|TRBV27|TRBD1|TRBJ1-5
TGTGCCAGCACGACAGGGGGTACGAATCAGCCCCAGCATTTT
CASTTGGTNQPQHF
>.|TRBV11-2|TRBD2|TRBJ2-7
TGTGCCAGCAGCGATACCGGGACTAGCGGCTACGAGCAGTACTTC
CASSDTGTSGYEQYF
>.|TRBV7-9|.|TRBJ1-5
TGTGCCAGCAGCCTGACAGGTTCGAATCAGCCCCAGCATTTT
CASSLTGSNQPQHF
>.|TRBV5-4|TRBD2|TRBJ2-1
TGTGCCAGCAGCTTACCACTAGCGGGGGGATACAATGAGCAGTTCTTC
CASSLPLAGGYNEQFF
>.|TRBV4-2|.|TRBJ2-7
TGTGCCAGCAGCCAAGTGCAGGAAAGGGAGCAGTACTTC
CASSQVQEREQYF
>.|TRBV6-5|TRBD2|TRBJ2-5
TGTGCCAGCAGTTACTCGGGACTAGCAGAGACCCAGTACTTC
CASSYSGLAETQYF
>few|TRBV27|.|TRBJ2-2
TGTGCCAGCAGTTTGGGACAAAACACCGGGGAGCTGTTTTTT
CASSLGQNTGELFF
>.|TRBV2|.|TRBJ1-2
TGTGCCAGCAGTGAAGTAATGAGGGTAGACTATGGCTACACCTTC
CASSEVMRVDYGYTF
>.|TRBV19|TRBD2|TRBJ2-1
TGTGCCAGTAGTATCCCAAGCGGGAGGGTCGGTGAGCAGTTCTTC
CASSIPSGRVGEQFF
>.|TRBV6-5|TRBD1|TRBJ2-1
TGTGCCAGCAGCTTGGGACAGGGCAATGAGCAGTTCTTC
CASSLGQGNEQFF
>.|TRBV6-4|.|TRBJ2-6
TGTGCCAGCAGTGACTCGAGCGGCTCTGGGGCCAACGTCCTGACTTTC
CASSDSSGSGANVLTF
>.|TRBV7-9|TRBD1|TRBJ1-4
TGTGCCAGCAGCTACCTTCCGGGACAGGGCGCCGTTGAAAAACTGTTTTTT
CASSYLPGQGAVEKLFF
>few|TRBV6-5|.|TRBJ1-1
TGTGCCAGCAGTGAAATCGGTATGCCCACTGAAGCTTTCTTT
CASSEIGMPTEAFF
>.|TRBV2|.|TRBJ2-7
TGTGCCAGCCGACCTTGGAGGGATTCCTACGAGCAGTACTTC
CASRPWRDSYEQYF
>.|TRBV28|.|TRBJ2-5
TGTGCCAGCAGTTTAGAGTCTCGGGAGACGGAGACCCAGTACTTC
CASSLESRETETQYF
>.|TRBV4-1|.|TRBJ2-3
TGTGCCAGCAGCCAAGATCCCGGGGGTGGAGATACGCAGTATTTT
CASSQDPGGGDTQYF
>few|TRBV7-9|.|TRBJ1-3
TGTGCCAGCAGCTTGGGCGGGGTCTCCGGAAACACCATATATTTT
CASSLGGVSGNTIYF
>.|TRBV25-1|.|TRBJ1-1
TGTGCCAGCTCTGCGGGGTTCACTGAAGCTTTCTTT
CASSAGFTEAFF
>.|TRBV18|.|TRBJ1-2
TGTGCCAGCTCACCGGGCAGGGGCTATGGCTACACCTTC
CASSPGRGYGYTF
>.|TRBV6-1|.|TRBJ2-3
TGTGCCAGCAGTGAAATCCAGCGGGATACGCAGTATTTT
CASSEIQRDTQYF
>.|TRBV9|.|TRBJ1-2
TGTGCCAGCAGCGTGGTAGAGGGCCCTTATGGCTACACCTTC
CASSVVEGPYGYTF
>few|TRBV7-3|.|TRBJ2-3
TGTGCCAGCAGCTTAGTAGGGGGAGGGACAGATACGCAGTATTTT
CASSLVGGGTDTQYF
>few|TRBV11-2|.|TRBJ1-2
TGTGCCAGCAGCTTAGATCCCCGAGGGGGTGGGGGCTATGGCTACACCTTC
CASSLDPRGGGGYGYTF
>.|TRBV7-9|.|TRBJ2-7
TGTGCCAGCAGCTTGGGCAGCCCCTACGAGCAGTACTTC
CASSLGSPYEQYF
>.|TRBV9|.|TRBJ1-1
TGTGCCAGCAGCCCCGGGGGGGGCACTGAAGCTTTCTTT
CASSPGGGTEAFF
>.|TRBV11-2|.|TRBJ2-5
TGTGCCAGCAGCTTTCTAAGGGGCGCGGAGACCCAGTACTTC
CASSFLRGAETQYF
>.|TRBV5-3|.|TRBJ1-1
TGTGCCAGAAGCTATTCCCGGGGGATCGGGTACGGAGCTGAAGCTTTCTTT
CARSYSRGIGYGAEAFF
>.|TRBV11-2|.|TRBJ1-1
TGTGCCAGCAGCTTAGATCCGCCGGACAGACTGAACACTGAAGCTTTCTTT
CASSLDPPDRLNTEAFF
>medium-sized|TRBV27|.|TRBJ1-1
TGTGCCACCTGGGGGGGGACTGAAGCTTTCTTT
CATWGGTEAFF
>.|TRBV7-9|.|TRBJ1-1
TGTGCCAGCAGCCCCGGGTACACTGAAGCTTTCTTT
CASSPGYTEAFF
>.|TRBV6-1|TRBD2|TRBJ2-1
TGTGCCAGCAGTGAGGGTAGCGGGAGTTCTAATGAGCAGTTCTTC
CASSEGSGSSNEQFF
>.|TRBV18|TRBD2|TRBJ2-1
TGTGCCAGCTCATTAGCGGGAGGGACGGAGCAGTTCTTC
CASSLAGGTEQFF
>.|TRBV14|.|TRBJ2-1
TGTGCCAGCAGCCAAGGCAGCGGATGGATCTACAATGAGCAGTTCTTC
CASSQGSGWIYNEQFF
>once|TRBV6-6|.|TRBJ2-5
TGTGCCAGCAGTAAATTCTGGGTAGCAGAGACCCAGTACTTC
CASSKFWVAETQYF
>.|TRBV7-2|TRBD2|TRBJ2-5
TGTGCCAGCAGCTTAGGAGGACTAGCGACGGGGACCCAGTACTTC
CASSLGGLATGTQYF
>.|TRBV7-9|.|TRBJ2-5
TGTGCCAGCAGCTTTCCCGGGACCCAGTACTTC
CASSFPGTQYF
>.|TRBV19|.|TRBJ2-1
TGTGCCAGTAGTATAGTCGGGAGTGAGCAGTTCTTC
CASSIVGSEQFF
>.|TRBV6-1|TRBD1|TRBJ2-7
TGTGCCAGCAGGGGACAGGGGGAGATCTACGAGCAGTACTTC
CASRGQGEIYEQYF
>.|TRBV7-6|.|TRBJ1-2
TGTGCCAGCAGCCAAGGGGGAGACTATGGCTACACCTTC
CASSQGGDYGYTF
>few|TRBV27|.|TRBJ1-2
TGTGCCAGCAGTTTCTCCCCCCTAAGAGGCTACACCTTC
CASSFSPLRGYTF
>.|TRBV4-1|.|TRBJ1-2
TGCGCCAGCAGCCAAGTCAAAGGGGTCGGTTATGGCTACACCTTC
CASSQVKGVGYGYTF
>.|TRBV27|TRBD1|TRBJ2-7
TGTGCCAGCAGTTTATACAGGGGTCCTTCCTACGAGCAGTACTTC
CASSLYRGPSYEQYF
>.|TRBV29-1|.|TRBJ1-2
TGCAGCGTTCCCAGCGGTTCCTATGGCTACACCTTC
CSVPSGSYGYTF
>.|TRBV5-4|.|TRBJ2-7
TGTGCCAGCAGCTTGGGGGGCAGGGGAGAGGGATCCTACGAGCAGTACTTC
CASSLGGRGEGSYEQYF
>.|TRBV19|.|TRBJ1-5
TGTGCCAGTAGTATAATCTTCAGGCAGCCCCAGCATTTT
CASSIIFRQPQHF
>.|TRBV4-1|.|TRBJ2-3
TGCGCCAGCAGCCAGGGCCCCTCCACAGATACGCAGTATTTT
CASSQGPSTDTQYF
>.|TRBV29-1|.|TRBJ1-2
TGCAGCGTTGAAGACGCGGACAATAACTATGGCTACACCTTC
CSVEDADNNYGYTF
>few|TRBV29-1|TRBD1|TRBJ1-2
TGCAGCGTTGCCGGGACAGGGGATATAGATGGCTACACCTTC
CSVAGTGDIDGYTF
>medium-sized|TRBV6-1|.|TRBJ1-3
TGTGCCAGCAGTGAATCGCCTAGCTCTGGAAACACCATATATTTT
CASSESPSSGNTIYF
>.|TRBV9|TRBD1|TRBJ1-1
TGTGCCAGCAGCGAATACCGGGACAGGGACGACACTGAAGCTTTCTTT
CASSEYRDRDDTEAFF
>.|TRBV28|TRBD1|TRBJ1-1
TGTGCCAGCAGTACTCGTAGACAGGGGGACACTGAAGCTTTCTTT
CASSTRRQGDTEAFF
>few|TRBV15|TRBD1|TRBJ1-5
TGTGCCACCAGCATAGACAGGGGAGTTGGGCAGCCCCAGCATTTT
CATSIDRGVGQPQHF
>.|TRBV7-6|TRBD1|TRBJ2-1
TGTGCCAGCAGCCCCGGACAGGGCGGTGAGCAGTTCTTC
CASSPGQGGEQFF
>.|TRBV7-8|.|TRBJ2-6
TGTGCCAGCAGACTAACCGGGTTCGGGGCCAACGTCCTGACTTTC
CASRLTGFGANVLTF